These 23 T cell receptor beta chains share one sample of origin, sequenced in a study of kidney transplant recipient with SARS-CoV-2 infection. TCRdb used MiXCR to reprocess the reads, holding one entry per CDR3 protein. This table holds under 300,000 distinct CDR3 sequences, about 30% found once. The sequencing here drew on a blood sample, taken at baseline and around day 110 from a kidney transplant recipient. The source of these receptors is a male patient aged 25-45 years who had COVID-19 and was a kidney transplant recipient. These T cells may partly come from the graft donor.

This clonotype was seen just once. This clone may be a read error of a much larger clone one base away. This sequence joins TRBV11-3 and TRBJ1-2, with D unresolved. This CDR3 comprises 17 residues. From germline, CDR1 is SGHNT and CDR2 YENEEA. CDR3 sequence (DNA): TGTACCAGCAGCTTAGAGCTCGATCTCGGAAAGACCTATGGCTACACCTTC. Protein: CTSSLELDLGKTYGYTF.

This clonotype was seen just once. A much larger clone differs by one base, so this may be a read error. The rearrangement links TRBV20-1 to TRBJ2-7, with 9 nucleotides matching TRBD1. CDR3 length equals 19 residues. V shed 1 base and J 2 bases; nucleotides not matched to a gene: 18. Germline V gene sequence: CDR1 DFQATT, CDR2 SNEGSKA (reference sequence). The CDR3 region is CSARVRYRGRWDATYEQYF. CDR3 in DNA: TGCAGTGCTAGAGTTCGGTACAGGGGGCGCTGGGACGCAACCTACGAGCAGTACTTC.

There are many counts of this clonotype. V and J are TRBV8-2 and TRBJ1-2; the D call TRBD1 from the table was never checked on the DNA. TRBV8-2 is termed a pseudogene. The CDR3 has 16 amino acids. The CDR3 reads CGSWGHDSRKTYGYTF. DNA for the CDR3: TGTGGCAGTTGGGGACATGATAGCCGAAAGACCTATGGCTACACCTTC.

This clonotype was seen many times. The chain combines TRBV5-1 with TRBJ2-7; TRBD1 agrees at 11 bases. The CDR3 runs to 15 residues. V lost 6 bases and J lost 4; bases outside the gene matches: 9. The germline V gene encodes CDR1 SGHRS and CDR2 YFSETQ. This chain's CDR3 is CASKTGTGGFYEQYF. Here the CDR3 DNA reads TGCGCCAGCAAGACCGGGACAGGGGGTTTTTACGAGCAGTACTTC.

This clonotype showed up many times. This chain uses TRBV30 with TRBJ2-5; the D call may be TRBD1 or TRBD2 (5 bases each). CDR3 length: 15 amino acids. Trimming cost V 5 bases and J 2 bases, with 18 bases left between them. Germline CDR1 GTSNPN, CDR2 SVGIG (reference sequence). DNA of the CDR3: TGTGCCTGGGGCCCCGGGACGGCCTTACAAGAGACCCAGTACTTC. Its protein product is CAWGPGTALQETQYF.

This clonotype was recorded many times. The V call is TRBV5-3, the J call TRBJ1-2; no reliable D call. TRBV5-3 qualifies as an ORF whose function is uncertain. Trimming removed 7 bases at V and 4 bases at J, with 23 bases between. The CDR3 loop spans 16 amino acids. CDR3 DNA: TGTGCCAGATATGACATAGTGGTGAGAAAGACCTATGGCTACACCTTC. Its translation is CARYDIVVRKTYGYTF.

This clonotype was observed many times. The chain uses TRBV5-4 and TRBJ1-2; no firm D call. Trimming stripped 7 bases from V and 4 bases from J, with 23 bases between. CDR1 and CDR2 (germline): SGHNT, YYREEE (reference sequence). This CDR3 has 16 amino acids. The CDR3 nucleotides read TGTGCCAGCTCAGGAAACGTACCAGGAAAGACCTATGGCTACACCTTC. Translating gives CASSGNVPGKTYGYTF.

This clonotype has a count of ten or more. The chain carries TRBV3-1 and TRBJ2-5; D is unresolved. CDR1 is LGHDT and CDR2 is YNNKEL in the germline V gene (reference sequence). Trimming took off 5 bases at V and 5 bases at J, with 24 bases between the two ends. The CDR3 is 17 residues long. CDR3 residues: CASSRPFPISFSETQYF. DNA of the CDR3: TGTGCCAGCAGCAGGCCGTTTCCCATTTCTTTCTCTGAGACCCAGTACTTC.

Points on this clonotype: Just one base apart from a much larger clone, this may be a read error. The chain carries TRBV3-1 and TRBJ1-2; D is unclear. The CDR3 runs 17 residues. Germline lookup yields CDR1 LGHDT and CDR2 YNNKEL (reference sequence). This CDR3 is CTSSDFCTLRKTYGYTF. CDR3 nucleotides: TGTACCAGCAGCGATTTTTGCACCCTTCGAAAGACCTATGGCTACACCTTC.

As for this clonotype: A single base separates this from a much larger clone, so it may be a read error. The rearrangement links TRBV12-3 or TRBV12-4 to TRBJ2-5, with 16 bases aligning to TRBD2. The end of the DNA fits TRBJ2-7 better, so the J call may be wrong. The CDR3 runs 16 residues. CDR3 sequence reads: CASSLKGLAGGYEQYF. CDR3 coding DNA: TGTGCCAGCAGTTTAAAGGGACTAGCGGGAGGGTACGAGCAGTACTTC.

V is TRBV11-2 and J is TRBJ2-3; D is uncertain. CDR1 is SGHAT, CDR2 FQNNGV, per germline. The CDR3 extends over 15 amino acids. As DNA, the CDR3 is TGTGCAGGCAGCTCAGGACCTAATTTGCTAGATACGCAGTATTTT. It is translated as CAGSSGPNLLDTQYF. Based on the CDR3 plus reference TRBV11-2 and TRBJ2-3, the full variable domain is EAGVAQSPRYKIIEKRQSVAFWCNPISGHATLYWYQQILGQGPKLLIQFQNNGVVDDSQLPKDRFSAERLKGVDSTLKIQPAKLEDSAVYLCAGSSGPNLLDTQYFGPGTRLTVL.

This clonotype occurred many times. The genes are TRBV19 and TRBJ2-1; unclear D gene. V was trimmed by 6 bases and J by 4 bases, leaving 7 bases between them. CDR3 length equals 12 residues. Germline-derived CDR1 and CDR2 are LNHDA and SQIVND (reference sequence). Written as DNA, the CDR3 is TGTGCCAGTAGATCTAGGTACAATGAGCAGTTCTTC. Translating it yields CASRSRYNEQFF.

Remarks on this clonotype: Being one base from a much bigger clone, this may be a read error. The CDR3 loop reads CASSFGAAINSPLHF. For the CDR3, the DNA is TGCGCCAGCAGCTTCGGGGCAGCTATTAATTCACCCCTCCACTTT. The rearrangement joins TRBV5-1 to TRBJ1-6; possibly TRBD1 for D (5 bases). CDR3 length: 15 amino acids. The germline V gene encodes CDR1 SGHRS and CDR2 YFSETQ. V was shortened by 2 bases and J by 6 bases, with 12 bases between the two germline ends.

This clonotype was observed a handful of times. The rearrangement uses TRBV20-1 and TRBJ2-3, with D uncertain. This CDR3 has 14 amino acids. V dropped 1 base and J dropped 0 bases, with 8 bases sitting between them. From germline, CDR1 is DFQATT and CDR2 SNEGSKA (reference sequence). The CDR3 protein is CSARVGVSTDTQYF. The CDR3 nucleotides read TGCAGTGCTAGAGTGGGCGTGAGCACAGATACGCAGTATTTT.

This clonotype was counted at least ten times. The chain employs TRBV6-4 and TRBJ1-2; D remains unclear. Trimming took off 4 bases at V and 4 bases at J, with 22 bases between the two ends. The CDR3 is 17 residues long. Germline lookup yields CDR1 MRHNA and CDR2 SNTAGT. The CDR3 region is CASSALYSHGKTYGYTF. DNA of the CDR3: TGTGCCAGCAGTGCCCTCTACTCACACGGAAAGACCTATGGCTACACCTTC.

This clonotype was found many times. The CDR3 is CASSLWVPISGLTGELFF. The CDR3 coding sequence is TGTGCCAGCAGCCTCTGGGTTCCCATTTCAGGCTTGACCGGGGAGCTGTTTTTT. The chain links TRBV3-1 to TRBJ2-2; D is unclear. The germline CDR1 and CDR2 sequences are LGHDT and YNNKEL (reference sequence). The CDR3 length is 18 residues. V was clipped by 4 bases and J by 5 bases, with 23 bases between them.

This clonotype was picked up many times. The DNA for the CDR3 is TGTGCCAGCAGTTACCCCCTGACTAGCGGGGGGGTCTACGAGCAGTACGTC. Amino acids: CASSYPLTSGGVYEQYV. The genes are TRBV6-2 or TRBV6-3 and TRBJ2-5; TRBD2 matches at 14 bases. The end of the DNA fits TRBJ2-7 better, so the J call may be wrong. The germline gives CDR1 MNHEY, CDR2 SVGEGT. The CDR3 is made up of 17 amino acids.

Comments on this clonotype: A much larger clonotype is one base distant, so this may be a read error. The chain couples TRBV24-1 to TRBJ1-1; D uncertain. Germline assignment: CDR1 KGHDR and CDR2 SFDVKD. The CDR3 covers 12 residues. The CDR3 is CAASVNGVEAFF. The CDR3 DNA follows: TGTGCCGCCAGTGTCAATGGGGTTGAAGCTTTCTTT.

This chain links TRBV4-2 with TRBJ2-1; TRBD2 might be the D (6 bases). CDR3 length equals 14 residues. Germline CDR1 LGHNA, CDR2 YNFKEQ. V lost 1 base to trimming and J lost 8 bases, with 12 bases between them. CDR3 in DNA: TGTGCCAGCAGCCAAGTAGCTAGCGTAGATGAGCAGTTCTTC. Amino acid sequence: CASSQVASVDEQFF.

To note about this clonotype: A read error may explain this, as a much larger clone is one base away. The chain combines TRBV10-3 with TRBJ2-4; 7 nucleotides line up with TRBD1. The J call is in doubt because the DNA end fits TRBJ2-7 better. The CDR3 length is 18 residues. Germline assignment: CDR1 ENHRY and CDR2 SYGVKD. This chain's CDR3 is CAINESSRKGQTRYEQYF. The CDR3 nucleotides read TGTGCCATCAATGAGTCTTCACGTAAGGGACAGACCCGCTACGAGCAGTACTTC.

This clonotype came up many times. The CDR3 is CASSVGFRDGKTHGYTF. The CDR3 DNA is TGTGCCAGCAGCGTCGGATTCAGAGACGGAAAGACCCATGGCTACACCTTC. The V and J genes are TRBV7-2 and TRBJ1-2; D is ambiguous. From germline, CDR1 is SGHTA and CDR2 FQGNSA. The CDR3 has 17 residues. The germline V and J ends were trimmed by 5 bases and 6 bases, with 25 bases remaining between them.

This clonotype has at least ten counts. This chain joins TRBV7-7 and TRBJ1-2; D is ambiguous. The CDR3 has 17 amino acids. Trimming took off 5 bases at V and 4 bases at J, with 23 bases between the two ends. Germline V gene sequence: CDR1 SSHAT, CDR2 FNYEAQ (reference sequence). The DNA of the CDR3 is TGTGCCAGCAGCGAGTCCTGTAAGTGCCGAAAGACCTATGGCTACACCTTC. Protein: CASSESCKCRKTYGYTF.

The table lists this clonotype with many counts. The chain joins TRBV3-1 to TRBJ2-2, with no clear D. CDR1 and CDR2 (germline): LGHDT, YNNKEL (reference sequence). Trimming took off 5 bases at V and 5 bases at J, with 24 bases between the two ends. The length of the CDR3 is 18 residues. CDR3 nucleotides: TGTGCCAGCAGCTTGTGTCATCCCATTTCAGGCTTGACCGGGGAGCTGTTTTTT. It translates to CASSLCHPISGLTGELFF.